This T cell receptor beta chain is from a study of PD-1 blockade in classical Hodgkin lymphoma. Germline CDR1 and CDR2: SQVTM and ANQGSEA. The CDR3 has 13 residues. Trimming took off 3 bases at V and 4 bases at J, with 12 bases between the two ends. This table comes from immunoSEQ multiplex PCR, and its TCRdb copy is limited to in-frame clones, with some not included. In the table there are tens of thousands of clones, around 70% of which are singletons. With no exception, relapse followed autologous stem cell transplantation in all patients, and brentuximab vedotin exposure varied. Material: peripheral blood mononuclear cells (PBMCs), obtained before the second cycle of nivolumab. The TCR sequence derives from a human donor with classical Hodgkin lymphoma. V usage is TRBV29-1 and J usage is TRBJ2-5, with D unresolved. The CDR3 loop is CSVEGQRTETQYF. The DNA for the CDR3 is TGCAGCGTTGAGGGCCAGAGGACAGAGACCCAGTACTTC. Together with reference TRBV29-1 and TRBJ2-5, the CDR3 gives the full variable domain: SAVISQKPSRDICQRGTSLTIQCQVDSQVTMMFWYRQQPGQSLTLIATANQGSEATYESGFVIDKFPISRPNLTFSTLTVSNMSPEDSSIYLCSVEGQRTETQYFGPGTRLLVL.